What follows are 16 T cell receptor beta chains derived from one specimen sequenced in a study of blood T cells in healthy people across ages. Primers used in a second PCR of about 7 to 11 cycles were a sample-barcoded 5' primer and a J-beta primer mix. TCRdb re-derived calls from the 5' RACE reads in MiXCR, one entry per CDR3 protein. The sample has 600,000 to 850,000 distinct CDR3 sequences; roughly 25% are singletons. The same data also contributed to another study, on T cells of mothers and their children.

Sequenced sample: blood. The origin of the receptors is a boy aged 5-17 years in good health.

This clonotype was seen a handful of times. The chain carries TRBV10-3 and TRBJ2-5, with TRBD2 matching 10 bases. The germline V gene has CDR1 ENHRY and CDR2 SYGVKD. V lost 0 bases, J lost 9 bases, and 13 bases stayed unmatched. The CDR3 runs 17 residues. The CDR3 sequence is CAISESASGSFGVPQYF. CDR3 bases: TGTGCCATCAGTGAGTCGGCTAGCGGGAGTTTCGGGGTCCCCCAGTACTTC.

The V call is TRBV3-1, the J call TRBJ2-3; possibly TRBD1 for D (7 bases). CDR3 length: 16 residues. V lost 4 bases to trimming and J lost 2 bases, with 16 bases between them. Germline loops: CDR1 LGHDT, CDR2 YNNKEL (reference sequence). The CDR3 DNA reads TGTGCCAGCAGCCCCCTTCAGGGGGGCCTCACAGATACGCAGTATTTT. This sequence encodes CASSPLQGGLTDTQYF.

The rearrangement joins TRBV29-1 to TRBJ2-5; D not resolved. The CDR3 totals 18 residues. From germline, CDR1 is SQVTM and CDR2 ANQGSEA. V was pared by 6 bases and J by 4 bases, with 30 bases between. The CDR3 nucleotides are TGCAGCGTCTTCTCGGCGGCTGAATGGGCCCACCAATTAGAGACCCAGTACTTC. Translation: CSVFSAAEWAHQLETQYF.

This clonotype was recorded once. The chain uses TRBV19 and TRBJ1-1, with 10 bases lining up with TRBD1. Germline trimming cut 5 bases from V and 1 base from J; bases unmatched to any gene: 13. Germline lookup yields CDR1 LNHDA and CDR2 SQIVND (reference sequence). The CDR3 length is 18 residues. In nucleotides, the CDR3 is TGTGCCAGTAGTCCTGCCGGACAGGGGGGGATGGGGAACACTGAAGCTTTCTTT. This sequence encodes CASSPAGQGGMGNTEAFF. The entire variable domain, with the rest obtained from reference TRBV19 and TRBJ1-1, is as follows: DGGITQSPKYLFRKEGQNVTLSCEQNLNHDAMYWYRQDPGQGLRLIYYSQIVNDFQKGDIAEGYSVSREKKESFPLTVTSAQKNPTAFYLCASSPAGQGGMGNTEAFFGQGTRLTVV.

This clonotype was seen more than once but under ten times. This rearrangement joins TRBV19 to TRBJ2-1; TRBD1 matches at 9 bases. The J call may be incorrect, as the DNA end agrees better with TRBJ2-5. Germline lookup yields CDR1 LNHDA and CDR2 SQIVND (reference sequence). The CDR3 is 14 residues long. CDR3 sequence: CASSSIQGAQTQYF. In DNA form, the CDR3 reads TGTGCCAGTAGTTCAATACAGGGGGCGCAGACCCAGTACTTC.

Regarding this clonotype: An end of the junction does not agree with germline; a read error may underlie this. J is TRBJ2-4 and V is TRBV6-5; D not resolved. Germline-derived CDR1 and CDR2 are MNHEY and SVGAGI. There are 16 residues in the CDR3. CDR3 sequence reads: CASGERNSPAKHIQYF. The CDR3 nucleotides read TGTGCCAGCGGTGAGAGGAATTCCCCAGCCAAACACATTCAGTACTTC.

This clonotype was recorded a few times. The gene calls are TRBV6-1 and TRBJ2-1; perhaps TRBD2 as D (6 bases). Germline CDR1 is MNHNS and CDR2 is SASEGT. V dropped 9 bases and J dropped 4 bases, with 22 bases sitting between them. The CDR3 runs 16 residues. The CDR3 coding sequence is TGTGCCAGTGGAGGGAAGTCGGTAGCGGTTTACAATGAGCAGTTCTTC. This gives the protein CASGGKSVAVYNEQFF.

The genes are TRBV11-3 and TRBJ2-5; D may be TRBD1 or TRBD2 (5 bases each). Gene TRBJ2-7 matches the end of the DNA better, so the J call may be wrong. The CDR3 covers 12 residues. CDR1 SGHNT and CDR2 YENEEA come from the germline V gene. The CDR3 bases are TGTGCCAGCAGCCGCCGAGGGGCCGAGCAGTACTTC. It translates to CASSRRGAEQYF.

This clonotype has a handful of counts. V is TRBV3-1 and J is TRBJ2-5; D perhaps matches TRBD2 (5 bases). The J call may not be correct, given that the DNA end is closer to TRBJ2-1. Per germline, CDR1 LGHDT and CDR2 YNNKEL (reference sequence). This CDR3 spans 14 amino acids. The CDR3 region has the DNA TGTGCCAGCAGCCAAGTGCCCTTAGGAGGAGAGCAGTTCTTC. Encoded protein: CASSQVPLGGEQFF.

This clonotype was observed a few times. The chain carries TRBV12-3 or TRBV12-4 and TRBJ2-5; D uncertain. Trimming shortened V by 6 bases and J by 1 base, and 15 bases separated the two germline ends. CDR3 length equals 15 residues. In nucleotides, the CDR3 is TGTGCCAGCAGGAAGAACCTTCCTGGCCAAGAGACCCAGTACTTC. This gives the protein CASRKNLPGQETQYF.

V and J are TRBV7-9 and TRBJ2-5; 13 bases match TRBD2. The ends lost 3 bases at V and 1 base at J; junction bases unmatched: 8. Germline V gives CDR1 SEHNR, CDR2 FQNEAQ (reference sequence). CDR3 length equals 18 residues. CDR3 amino acids: CASSFPFTSGRAQETQYF. The CDR3 bases are TGTGCCAGCAGCTTCCCATTCACTAGCGGGAGGGCCCAAGAGACCCAGTACTTC.

J is TRBJ2-1 and V is TRBV5-1; TRBD2 aligns across 10 bases. The CDR3 runs to 17 residues. CDR1 and CDR2 from the germline V gene are SGHRS and YFSETQ. J was trimmed by 6 bases and V by 6 bases; bases with no gene match: 15. The CDR3 region is CASTPLGTSVSTNEQFF. The CDR3 nucleotides are TGCGCCAGCACCCCGTTAGGGACTAGCGTTAGTACCAATGAGCAGTTCTTC.

In its sample, this clonotype was seen a few times. CDR3 residues: CASSQEAGPPDEQYF. In nucleotides, the CDR3 is TGTGCCAGCAGCCAAGAAGCGGGCCCCCCGGACGAGCAGTACTTC. The rearrangement uses TRBV3-1 and TRBJ2-7; weak D call: TRBD2 (6 bases). This CDR3 is built from 15 residues. V lost 0 bases to trimming and J lost 5 bases, with 14 bases between them. Germline V lookup: CDR1 LGHDT, CDR2 YNNKEL (reference sequence).

This chain uses TRBV25-1 with TRBJ1-2; no clear D gene. The CDR3 has 14 residues. The V end was cut by 3 bases, the J end by 7 bases, with 15 bases between. From germline, CDR1 is MGHDK and CDR2 SYGVNS. CDR3 bases: TGTGCCAGCAGTGACCACGGGATCCTGGGTGGCTACACCTTC. Its translation: CASSDHGILGGYTF.

This clonotype has only a few counts. The chain carries TRBV4-2 and TRBJ2-3; D is unclear. The CDR3 loop spans 14 amino acids. Trimming took off 1 base at V and 2 bases at J, with 7 bases between the two ends. In germline, CDR1 is LGHNA, CDR2 YNFKEQ. CDR3 DNA sequence: TGTGCCAGCAGCCAAGGGCTAGTCACAGATACGCAGTATTTT. Its protein is CASSQGLVTDTQYF.

The chain has TRBV7-9 and TRBJ2-6; TRBD1 might be the D (6 bases). The CDR3 totals 16 residues. Trimming removed 4 bases from V and 2 bases from J, with 12 bases in between. Germline V gene lookup returns CDR1 SEHNR and CDR2 FQNEAQ (reference sequence). CDR3 bases: TGTGCCAGCAGCTATCTACAGGGTCCTGGGGCCAACGTCCTGACTTTC. Translation: CASSYLQGPGANVLTF.